The clone carrying this T cell receptor beta chain was observed a handful of times. Antigen specificity is unknown. It was less than 13 ml of fresh peripheral blood that supplied the PBMCs. Germline lookup yields CDR1 DFQATT and CDR2 SNEGSKA (reference sequence). V was trimmed by 3 bases and J by 5 bases, leaving 19 bases between them. This CDR3 comprises 15 residues. This sample was included in a study of T cells in Graves' hyperthyroidism and ophthalmopathy. Findings and caveats of the study: Among thyroid clonotypes expanded above 0.001, most also appeared in blood. Through a model of 13 V-J features, ophthalmopathy was separated from stable hyperthyroidism.

Amplified TCR beta CDR3 regions derived from RNA transcripts. The HTBI primer set served for first-round RT-PCR of the TCR CDR3. MiXCR was run by TCRdb on the multiplex PCR reads, yielding one entry per CDR3 protein. The data contain around 600,000 distinct CDR3 sequences, roughly 15% of them seen just once; the ten biggest clones take up more than 3%. V usage is TRBV20-1 and J usage is TRBJ2-5; D gene unclear. The TCR sequence derives from a woman in her forties with Graves' ophthalmopathy. Material for sequencing was blood. The DNA for the CDR3 is TGCAGTGCTAGCCCCCCCCCGCGAGCTTTGGAGACCCAGTACTTC. It translates to CSASPPPRALETQYF.